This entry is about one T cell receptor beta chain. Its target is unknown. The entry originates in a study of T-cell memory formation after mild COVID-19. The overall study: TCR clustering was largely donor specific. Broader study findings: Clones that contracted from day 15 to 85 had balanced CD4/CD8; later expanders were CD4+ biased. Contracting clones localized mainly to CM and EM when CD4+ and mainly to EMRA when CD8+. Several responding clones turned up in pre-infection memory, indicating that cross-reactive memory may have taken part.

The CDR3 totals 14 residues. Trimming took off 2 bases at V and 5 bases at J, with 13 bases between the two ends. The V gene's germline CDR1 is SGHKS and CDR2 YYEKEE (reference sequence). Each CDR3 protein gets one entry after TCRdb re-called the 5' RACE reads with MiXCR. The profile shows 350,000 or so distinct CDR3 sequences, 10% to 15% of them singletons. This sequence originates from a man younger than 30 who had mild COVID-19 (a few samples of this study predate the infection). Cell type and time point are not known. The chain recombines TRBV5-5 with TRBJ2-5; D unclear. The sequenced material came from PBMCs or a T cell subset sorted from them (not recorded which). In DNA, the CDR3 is TGTGCCAGCAGCTTCGGTAGGCCCTTGGAGACCCAGTACTTC. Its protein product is CASSFGRPLETQYF.